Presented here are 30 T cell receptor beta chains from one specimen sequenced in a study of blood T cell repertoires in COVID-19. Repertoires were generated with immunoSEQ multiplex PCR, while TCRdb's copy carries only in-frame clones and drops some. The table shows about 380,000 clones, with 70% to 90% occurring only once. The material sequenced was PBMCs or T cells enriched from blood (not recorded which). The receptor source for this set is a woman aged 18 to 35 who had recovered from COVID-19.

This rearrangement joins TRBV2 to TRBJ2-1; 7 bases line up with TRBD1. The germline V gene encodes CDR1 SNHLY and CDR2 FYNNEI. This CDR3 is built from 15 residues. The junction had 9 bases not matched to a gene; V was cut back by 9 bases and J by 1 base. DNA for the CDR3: TGTGCCAGTCGCTACCGACAGGGTTCCTACAATGAGCAGTTCTTC. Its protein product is CASRYRQGSYNEQFF.

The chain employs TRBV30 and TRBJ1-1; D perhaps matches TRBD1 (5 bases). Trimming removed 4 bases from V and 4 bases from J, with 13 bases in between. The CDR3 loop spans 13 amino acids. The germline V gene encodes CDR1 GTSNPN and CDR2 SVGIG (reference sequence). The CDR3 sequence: CAWNPSGGTEAFF. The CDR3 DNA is TGTGCCTGGAACCCATCGGGGGGCACTGAAGCTTTCTTT. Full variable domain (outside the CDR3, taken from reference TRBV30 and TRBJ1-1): SQTIHQWPATLVQPVGSPLSLECTVEGTSNPNLYWYRQAAGRGLQLLFYSVGIGQISSEVPQNLSASRPQDRQFILSSKKLLLSDSGFYLCAWNPSGGTEAFFGQGTRLTVV.

The CDR3 DNA follows: TGCGCCAGCAGTGAGCCTTCCGGGGAGCTGTTTTTT. It translates to CASSEPSGELFF. The chain carries TRBV10-2 and TRBJ2-2; D is uncertain. The CDR3 has 12 residues. The V end was cut by 2 bases, the J end by 6 bases, with 4 bases between. The V gene's germline CDR1 is WSHSY and CDR2 SAAADI.

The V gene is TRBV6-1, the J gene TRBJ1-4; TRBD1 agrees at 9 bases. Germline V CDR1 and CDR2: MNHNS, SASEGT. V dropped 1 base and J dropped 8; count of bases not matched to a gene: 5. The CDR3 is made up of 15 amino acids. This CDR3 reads CASSEVGQGREKLFF. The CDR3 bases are TGTGCCAGCAGTGAAGTAGGACAGGGGAGGGAAAAACTGTTTTTT.

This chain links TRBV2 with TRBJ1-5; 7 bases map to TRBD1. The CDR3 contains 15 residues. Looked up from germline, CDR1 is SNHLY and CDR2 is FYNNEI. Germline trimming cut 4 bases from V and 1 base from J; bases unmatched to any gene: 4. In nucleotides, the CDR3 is TGTGCCAGCAGTGTAAAGGGGGCGAGCAATCAGCCCCAGCATTTT. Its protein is CASSVKGASNQPQHF.

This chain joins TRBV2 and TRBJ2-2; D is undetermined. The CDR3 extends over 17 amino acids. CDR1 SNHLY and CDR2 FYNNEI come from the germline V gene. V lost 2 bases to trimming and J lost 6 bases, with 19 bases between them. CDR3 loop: CASSESRVTTIPGELFF. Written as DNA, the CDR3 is TGTGCCAGCAGTGAATCCCGAGTGACAACGATCCCCGGGGAGCTGTTTTTT. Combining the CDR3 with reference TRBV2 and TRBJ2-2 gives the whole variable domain EPEVTQTPSHQVTQMGQEVILRCVPISNHLYFYWYRQILGQKVEFLVSFYNNEISEKSEIFDDQFSVERPDGSNFTLKIRSTKLEDSAMYFCASSESRVTTIPGELFFGEGSRLTVL.

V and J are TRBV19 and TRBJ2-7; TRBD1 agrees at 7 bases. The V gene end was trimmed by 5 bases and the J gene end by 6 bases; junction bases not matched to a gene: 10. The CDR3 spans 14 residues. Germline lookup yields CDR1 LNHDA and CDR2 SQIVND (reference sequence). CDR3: CASSFSQGSGEQYF. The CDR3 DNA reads TGTGCCAGTAGTTTTTCACAGGGGTCTGGCGAGCAGTACTTC. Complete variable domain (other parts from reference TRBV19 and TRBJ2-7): DGGITQSPKYLFRKEGQNVTLSCEQNLNHDAMYWYRQDPGQGLRLIYYSQIVNDFQKGDIAEGYSVSREKKESFPLTVTSAQKNPTAFYLCASSFSQGSGEQYFGPGTRLTVT.

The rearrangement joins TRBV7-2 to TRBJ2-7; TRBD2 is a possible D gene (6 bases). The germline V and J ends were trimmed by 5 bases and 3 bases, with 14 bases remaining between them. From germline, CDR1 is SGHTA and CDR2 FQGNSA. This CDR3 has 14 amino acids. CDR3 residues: CASSPGLTGYEQYF. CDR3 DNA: TGTGCCAGCAGCCCTGGACTAACCGGCTACGAGCAGTACTTC.

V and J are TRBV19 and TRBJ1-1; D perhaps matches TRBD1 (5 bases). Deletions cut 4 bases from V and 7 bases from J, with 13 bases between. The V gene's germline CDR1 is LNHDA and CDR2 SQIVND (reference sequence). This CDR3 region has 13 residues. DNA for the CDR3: TGTGCCAGTAGTAAATTTAGACAGAGTGAAGCTTTCTTT. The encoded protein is CASSKFRQSEAFF.

In nucleotides, the CDR3 is TGCGCCAGCACCGCGACAGGGGGCATGAATGGCTACACCTTC. Its protein is CASTATGGMNGYTF. The rearrangement uses TRBV5-1 and TRBJ1-2; 10 bases are a match to TRBD1. J lost 6 bases, V lost 6 bases, and 8 bases had no gene match. Germline CDR1 and CDR2: SGHRS and YFSETQ. This CDR3 has 14 residues.

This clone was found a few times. DNA of the CDR3: TGTGCCAGCACCATTGGCGTGGAGGGCTACACCTTC. Translated: CASTIGVEGYTF. The V and J genes are TRBV12-3 or TRBV12-4 and TRBJ1-2; D unclear. The CDR3 contains 12 residues. The germline V and J ends were trimmed by 7 bases and 8 bases, with 14 bases remaining between them.

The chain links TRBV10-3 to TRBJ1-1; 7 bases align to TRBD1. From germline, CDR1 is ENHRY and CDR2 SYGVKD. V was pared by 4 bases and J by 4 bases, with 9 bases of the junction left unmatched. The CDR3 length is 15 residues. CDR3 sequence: CAISGGDREGTEAFF. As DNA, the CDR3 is TGTGCCATCAGTGGGGGGGACAGAGAAGGCACTGAAGCTTTCTTT.

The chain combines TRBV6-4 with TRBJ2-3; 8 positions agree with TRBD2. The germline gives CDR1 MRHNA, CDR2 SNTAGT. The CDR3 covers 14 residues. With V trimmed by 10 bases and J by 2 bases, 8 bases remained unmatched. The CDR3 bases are TGTGCCAACTTAATAGCGGGGACCACAGATACGCAGTATTTT. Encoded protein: CANLIAGTTDTQYF.

DNA for the CDR3: TGTGCCACGGACCCGGGGACAGGGAACACCGGGGAGCTGTTTTTT. It specifies CATDPGTGNTGELFF. V usage is TRBV30 and J usage is TRBJ2-2; 8 bases match TRBD1. CDR3 size: 15 residues. V lost 8 bases to trimming and J lost 1 base; unmatched junction nucleotides: 9. The germline CDR1 and CDR2 sequences are GTSNPN and SVGIG (reference sequence).

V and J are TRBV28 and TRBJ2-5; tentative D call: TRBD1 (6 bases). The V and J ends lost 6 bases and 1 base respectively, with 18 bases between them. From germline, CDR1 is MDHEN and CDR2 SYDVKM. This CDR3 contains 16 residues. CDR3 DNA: TGTGCCAGCAGCCGAACCGACAGGACACCCCAAGAGACCCAGTACTTC. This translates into CASSRTDRTPQETQYF.

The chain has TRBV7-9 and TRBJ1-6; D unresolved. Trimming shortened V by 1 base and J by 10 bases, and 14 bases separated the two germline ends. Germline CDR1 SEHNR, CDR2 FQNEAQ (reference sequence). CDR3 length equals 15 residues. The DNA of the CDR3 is TGTGCCAGCAGCTTAGATCGGGGAATCATCTCACCCCTCCACTTT. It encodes CASSLDRGIISPLHF.

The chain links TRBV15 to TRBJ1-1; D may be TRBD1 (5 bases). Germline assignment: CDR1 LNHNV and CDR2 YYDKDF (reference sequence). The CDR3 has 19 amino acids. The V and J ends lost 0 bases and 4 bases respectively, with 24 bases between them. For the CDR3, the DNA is TGTGCCACCAGCAGAGATATAGGGCAGAAGACCGTCGGGGGCACTGAAGCTTTCTTT. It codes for CATSRDIGQKTVGGTEAFF.

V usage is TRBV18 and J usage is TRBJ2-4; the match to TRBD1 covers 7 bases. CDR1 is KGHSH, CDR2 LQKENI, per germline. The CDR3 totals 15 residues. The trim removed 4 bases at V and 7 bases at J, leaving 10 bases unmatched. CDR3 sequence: CASSLKGAASNIQYF. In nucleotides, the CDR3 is TGTGCCAGCTCACTTAAGGGGGCGGCTAGTAACATTCAGTACTTC.

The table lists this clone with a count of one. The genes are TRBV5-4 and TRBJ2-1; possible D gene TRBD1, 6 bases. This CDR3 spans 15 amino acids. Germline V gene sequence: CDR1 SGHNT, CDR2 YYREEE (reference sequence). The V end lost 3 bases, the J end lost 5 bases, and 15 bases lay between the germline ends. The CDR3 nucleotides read TGTGCCAGCAGCTGGAAACGACAGGTCCACAATGAGCAGTTCTTC. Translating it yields CASSWKRQVHNEQFF.

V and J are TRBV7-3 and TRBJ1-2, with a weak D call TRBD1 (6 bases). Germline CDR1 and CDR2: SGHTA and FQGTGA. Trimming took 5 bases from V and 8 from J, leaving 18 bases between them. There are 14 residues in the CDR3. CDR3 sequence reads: CASSPFTTGGGYTF. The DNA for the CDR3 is TGTGCCAGCAGCCCATTTACGACAGGCGGAGGCTACACCTTC.

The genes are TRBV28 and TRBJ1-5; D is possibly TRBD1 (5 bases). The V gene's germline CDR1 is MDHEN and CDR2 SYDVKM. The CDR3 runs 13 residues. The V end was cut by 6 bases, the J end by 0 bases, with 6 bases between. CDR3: CASRGLSNQPQHF. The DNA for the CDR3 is TGTGCCAGCAGGGGACTTAGCAATCAGCCCCAGCATTTT.

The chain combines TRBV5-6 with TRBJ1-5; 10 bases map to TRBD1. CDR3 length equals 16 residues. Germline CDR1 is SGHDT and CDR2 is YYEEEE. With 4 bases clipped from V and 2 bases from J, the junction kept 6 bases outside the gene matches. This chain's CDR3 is CASSGMTGGGNQPQHF. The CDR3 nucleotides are TGTGCCAGCAGCGGGATGACAGGGGGCGGCAATCAGCCCCAGCATTTT. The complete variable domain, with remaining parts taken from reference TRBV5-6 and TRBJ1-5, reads DAGVTQSPTHLIKTRGQQVTLRCSPKSGHDTVSWYQQALGQGPQFIFQYYEEEERQRGNFPDRFSGHQFPNYSSELNVNALLLGDSALYLCASSGMTGGGNQPQHFGDGTRLSIL.

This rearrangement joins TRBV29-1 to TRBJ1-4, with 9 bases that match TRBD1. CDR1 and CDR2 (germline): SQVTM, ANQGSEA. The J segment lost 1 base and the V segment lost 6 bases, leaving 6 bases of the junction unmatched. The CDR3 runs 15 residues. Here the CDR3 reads CSVDTGGQTNEKLFF. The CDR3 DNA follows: TGCAGCGTAGATACAGGGGGCCAAACTAATGAAAAACTGTTTTTT.

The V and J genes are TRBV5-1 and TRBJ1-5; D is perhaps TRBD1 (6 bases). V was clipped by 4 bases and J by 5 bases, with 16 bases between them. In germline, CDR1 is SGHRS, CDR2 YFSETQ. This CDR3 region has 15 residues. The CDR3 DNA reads TGCGCCAGCAGCCAGGGGCAGGGAGGGGATCAGCCCCAGCATTTT. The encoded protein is CASSQGQGGDQPQHF.

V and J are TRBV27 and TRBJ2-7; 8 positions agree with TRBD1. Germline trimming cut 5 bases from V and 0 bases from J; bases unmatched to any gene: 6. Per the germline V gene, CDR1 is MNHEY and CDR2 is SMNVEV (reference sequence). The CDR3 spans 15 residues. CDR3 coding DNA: TGTGCCAGCAGTCCTCGGGACAGGAGCTCCTACGAGCAGTACTTC. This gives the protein CASSPRDRSSYEQYF.

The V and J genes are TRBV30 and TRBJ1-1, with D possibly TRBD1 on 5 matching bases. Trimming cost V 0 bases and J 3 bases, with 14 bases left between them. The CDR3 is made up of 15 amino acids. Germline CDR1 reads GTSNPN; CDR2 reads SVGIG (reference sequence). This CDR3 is CAWSVLREGHTEAFF. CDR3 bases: TGTGCCTGGAGTGTACTAAGGGAGGGGCACACTGAAGCTTTCTTT.

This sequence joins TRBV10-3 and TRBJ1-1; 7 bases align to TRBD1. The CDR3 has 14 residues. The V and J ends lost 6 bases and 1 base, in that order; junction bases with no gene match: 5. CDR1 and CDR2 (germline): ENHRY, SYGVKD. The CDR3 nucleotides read TGTGCCATCAGGAAGGGACAGCCGAACACTGAAGCTTTCTTT. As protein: CAIRKGQPNTEAFF.

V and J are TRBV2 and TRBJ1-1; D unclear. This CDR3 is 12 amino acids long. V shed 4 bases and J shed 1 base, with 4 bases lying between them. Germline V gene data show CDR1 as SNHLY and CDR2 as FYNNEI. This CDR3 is CASSVANTEAFF. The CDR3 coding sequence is TGTGCCAGCAGTGTGGCGAACACTGAAGCTTTCTTT.

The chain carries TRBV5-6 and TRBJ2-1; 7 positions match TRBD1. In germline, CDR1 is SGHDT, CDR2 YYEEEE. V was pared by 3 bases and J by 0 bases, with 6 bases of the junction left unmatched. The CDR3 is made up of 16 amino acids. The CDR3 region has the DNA TGTGCCAGCAGCTCACAGGGGACGAGCTCCTACAATGAGCAGTTCTTC. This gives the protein CASSSQGTSSYNEQFF.

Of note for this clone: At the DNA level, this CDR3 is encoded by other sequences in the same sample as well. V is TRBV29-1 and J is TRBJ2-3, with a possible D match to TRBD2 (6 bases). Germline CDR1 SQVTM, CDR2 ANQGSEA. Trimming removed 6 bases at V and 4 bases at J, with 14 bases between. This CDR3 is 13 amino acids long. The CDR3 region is CSVRGGNADTQYF. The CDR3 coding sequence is TGCAGCGTGAGGGGCGGGAACGCAGATACGCAGTATTTT.